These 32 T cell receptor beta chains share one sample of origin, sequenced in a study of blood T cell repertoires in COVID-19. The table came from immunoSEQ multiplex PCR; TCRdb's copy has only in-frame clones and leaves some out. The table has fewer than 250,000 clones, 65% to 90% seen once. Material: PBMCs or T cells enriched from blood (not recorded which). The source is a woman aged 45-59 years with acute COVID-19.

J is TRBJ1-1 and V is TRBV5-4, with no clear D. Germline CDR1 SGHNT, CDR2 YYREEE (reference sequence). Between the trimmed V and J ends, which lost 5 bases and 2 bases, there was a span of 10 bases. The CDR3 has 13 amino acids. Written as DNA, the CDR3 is TGTGCCAGCAGACAACGTATTAACACTGAAGCTTTCTTT. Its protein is CASRQRINTEAFF.

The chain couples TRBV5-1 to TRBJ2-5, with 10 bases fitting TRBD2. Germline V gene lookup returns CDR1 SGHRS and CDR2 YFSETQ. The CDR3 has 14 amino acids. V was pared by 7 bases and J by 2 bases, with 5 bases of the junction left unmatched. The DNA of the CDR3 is TGCGCCAGCGCTAGCGGGGGTGCTCAAGAGACCCAGTACTTC. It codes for CASASGGAQETQYF. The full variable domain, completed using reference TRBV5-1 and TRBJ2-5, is KAGVTQTPRYLIKTRGQQVTLSCSPISGHRSVSWYQQTPGQGLQFLFEYFSETQRNKGNFPGRFSGRQFSNSRSEMNVSTLELGDSALYLCASASGGAQETQYFGPGTRLLVL.

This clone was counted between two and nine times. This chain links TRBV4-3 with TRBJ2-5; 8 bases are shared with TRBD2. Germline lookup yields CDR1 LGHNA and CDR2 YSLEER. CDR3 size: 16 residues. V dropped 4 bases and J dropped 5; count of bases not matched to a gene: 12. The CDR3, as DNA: TGCGCCAGCAGCCTCTTTCGGGGGGGCTTGGGGGAGACCCAGTACTTC. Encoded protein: CASSLFRGGLGETQYF.

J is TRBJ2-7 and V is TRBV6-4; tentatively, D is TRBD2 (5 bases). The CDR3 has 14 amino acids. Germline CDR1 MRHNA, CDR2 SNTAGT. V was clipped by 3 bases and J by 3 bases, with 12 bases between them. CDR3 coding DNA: TGTGCCAGCAGTGAGCACGGGGAGCTCTACGAGCAGTACTTC. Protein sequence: CASSEHGELYEQYF.

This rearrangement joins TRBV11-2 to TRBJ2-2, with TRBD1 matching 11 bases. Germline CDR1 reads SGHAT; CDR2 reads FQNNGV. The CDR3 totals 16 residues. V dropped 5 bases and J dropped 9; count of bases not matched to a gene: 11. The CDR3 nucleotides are TGTGCCAGCAGCAATCGGGACAGGGGGGGCCGTAGGGAGCTGTTTTTT. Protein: CASSNRDRGGRRELFF.

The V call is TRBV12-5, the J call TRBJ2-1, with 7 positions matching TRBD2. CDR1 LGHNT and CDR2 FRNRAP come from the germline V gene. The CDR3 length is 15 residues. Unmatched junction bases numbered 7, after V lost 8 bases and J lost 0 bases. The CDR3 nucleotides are TGTGCTAGTTTGACTAGCCCCGGCTCCTACAATGAGCAGTTCTTC. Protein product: CASLTSPGSYNEQFF.

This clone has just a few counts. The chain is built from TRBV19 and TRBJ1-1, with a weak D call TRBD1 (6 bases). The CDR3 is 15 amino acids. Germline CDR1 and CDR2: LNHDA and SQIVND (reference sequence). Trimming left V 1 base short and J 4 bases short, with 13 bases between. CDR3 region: CASSIAPGVATEAFF. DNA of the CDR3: TGTGCCAGTAGTATAGCCCCAGGGGTCGCCACTGAAGCTTTCTTT. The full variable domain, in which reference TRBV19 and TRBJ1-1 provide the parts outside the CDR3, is DGGITQSPKYLFRKEGQNVTLSCEQNLNHDAMYWYRQDPGQGLRLIYYSQIVNDFQKGDIAEGYSVSREKKESFPLTVTSAQKNPTAFYLCASSIAPGVATEAFFGQGTRLTVV.

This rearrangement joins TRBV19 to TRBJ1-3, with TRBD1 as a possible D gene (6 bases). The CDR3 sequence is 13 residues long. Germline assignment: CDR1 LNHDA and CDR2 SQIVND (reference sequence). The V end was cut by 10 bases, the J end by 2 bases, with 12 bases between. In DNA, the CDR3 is TGTGCCACCGCGGCAGGGGCTGGAAACACCATATATTTT. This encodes CATAAGAGNTIYF. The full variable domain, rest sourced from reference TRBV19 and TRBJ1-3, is DGGITQSPKYLFRKEGQNVTLSCEQNLNHDAMYWYRQDPGQGLRLIYYSQIVNDFQKGDIAEGYSVSREKKESFPLTVTSAQKNPTAFYLCATAAGAGNTIYFGEGSWLTVV.

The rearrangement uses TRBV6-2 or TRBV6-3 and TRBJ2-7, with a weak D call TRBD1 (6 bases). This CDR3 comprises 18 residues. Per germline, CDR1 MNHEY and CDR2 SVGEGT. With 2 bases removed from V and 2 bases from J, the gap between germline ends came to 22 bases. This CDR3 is CASSYATQRQDSPYEQYF. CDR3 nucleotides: TGTGCCAGCAGTTACGCCACCCAGAGACAGGACTCACCCTACGAGCAGTACTTC.

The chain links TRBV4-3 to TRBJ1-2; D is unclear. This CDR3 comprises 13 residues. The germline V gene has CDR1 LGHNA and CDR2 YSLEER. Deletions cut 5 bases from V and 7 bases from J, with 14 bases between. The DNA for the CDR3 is TGCGCCAGCAGCTTGAGCGAGGATCTTGGCTACACCTTC. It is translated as CASSLSEDLGYTF.

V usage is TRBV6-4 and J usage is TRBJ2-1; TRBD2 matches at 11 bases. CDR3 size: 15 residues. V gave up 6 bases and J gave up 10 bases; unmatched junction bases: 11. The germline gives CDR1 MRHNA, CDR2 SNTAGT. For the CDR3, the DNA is TGTGCCAGCAGGATGTCCCTAGCGGGGGGCGGGGAGCAGTTCTTC. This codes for CASRMSLAGGGEQFF.

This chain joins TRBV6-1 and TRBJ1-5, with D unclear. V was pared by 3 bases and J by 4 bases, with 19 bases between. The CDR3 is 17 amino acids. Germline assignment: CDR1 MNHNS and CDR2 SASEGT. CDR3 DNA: TGTGCCAGCAGTGAGAGTGGGTTGTGGAGTGTAAATCAGCCCCAGCATTTT. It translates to CASSESGLWSVNQPQHF.

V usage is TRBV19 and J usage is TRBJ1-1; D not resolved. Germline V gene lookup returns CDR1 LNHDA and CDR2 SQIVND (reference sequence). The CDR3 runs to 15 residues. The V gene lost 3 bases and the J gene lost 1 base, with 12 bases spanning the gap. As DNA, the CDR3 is TGTGCCAGTAGTATTTTCGGGTATAGGAACACTGAAGCTTTCTTT. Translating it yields CASSIFGYRNTEAFF.

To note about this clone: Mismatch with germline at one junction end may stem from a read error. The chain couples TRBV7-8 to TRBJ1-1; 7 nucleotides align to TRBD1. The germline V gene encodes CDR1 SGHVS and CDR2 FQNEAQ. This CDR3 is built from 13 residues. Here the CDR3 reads CASSLGQNAEAFF. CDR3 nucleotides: TGTGCCAGCAGCCTGGGACAGAACGCTGAAGCTTTCTTT.

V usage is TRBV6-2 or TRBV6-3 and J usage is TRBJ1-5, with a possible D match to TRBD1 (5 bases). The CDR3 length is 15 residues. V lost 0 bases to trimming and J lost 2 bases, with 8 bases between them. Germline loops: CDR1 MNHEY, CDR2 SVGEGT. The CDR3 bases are TGTGCCAGCAGTTACTCTGAACAGGGCAATCAGCCCCAGCATTTT. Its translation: CASSYSEQGNQPQHF.

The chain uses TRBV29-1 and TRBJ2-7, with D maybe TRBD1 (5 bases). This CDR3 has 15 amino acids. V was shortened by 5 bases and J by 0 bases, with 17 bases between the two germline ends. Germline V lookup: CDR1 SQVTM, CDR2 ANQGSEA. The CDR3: CSVIFVDTLSYEQYF. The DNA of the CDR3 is TGCAGCGTTATCTTTGTGGACACTCTCTCCTACGAGCAGTACTTC.

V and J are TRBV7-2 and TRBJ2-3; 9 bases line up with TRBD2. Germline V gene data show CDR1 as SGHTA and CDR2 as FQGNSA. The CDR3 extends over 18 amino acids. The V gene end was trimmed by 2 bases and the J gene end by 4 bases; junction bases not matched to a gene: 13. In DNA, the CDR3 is TGTGCCAGCAGCTTAAGGCCCCCCTGGGCGGGGGGGGCAGATACGCAGTATTTT. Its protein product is CASSLRPPWAGGADTQYF.

DNA for the CDR3: TGTGCCAGCAGTGGTGGAACAGCCTATTCAAACGCCTATGGCTACACCTTC. This translates into CASSGGTAYSNAYGYTF. This sequence joins TRBV2 and TRBJ1-2, with D hard to call. The germline V gene has CDR1 SNHLY and CDR2 FYNNEI. Trimming removed 4 bases from V and 4 bases from J, with 22 bases in between. The CDR3 extends over 17 amino acids.

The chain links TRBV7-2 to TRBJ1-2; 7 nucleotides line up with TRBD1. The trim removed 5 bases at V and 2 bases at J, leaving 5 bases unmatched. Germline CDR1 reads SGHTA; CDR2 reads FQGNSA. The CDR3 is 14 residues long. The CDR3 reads CASSPRGQNYGYTF. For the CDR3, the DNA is TGTGCCAGCAGCCCCAGGGGACAGAACTATGGCTACACCTTC.

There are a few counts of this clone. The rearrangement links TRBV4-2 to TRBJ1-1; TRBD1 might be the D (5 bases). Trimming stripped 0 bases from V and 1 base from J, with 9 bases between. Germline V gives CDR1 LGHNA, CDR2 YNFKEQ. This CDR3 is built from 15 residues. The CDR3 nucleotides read TGTGCCAGCAGCCAAGATACGGGGGGGAACACTGAAGCTTTCTTT. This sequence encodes CASSQDTGGNTEAFF.

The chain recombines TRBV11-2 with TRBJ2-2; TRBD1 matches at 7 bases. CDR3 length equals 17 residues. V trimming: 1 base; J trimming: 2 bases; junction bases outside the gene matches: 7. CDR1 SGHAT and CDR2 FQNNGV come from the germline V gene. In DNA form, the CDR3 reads TGTGCCAGCAGCTTAGGGGCGCCAGGGGGTAACACCGGGGAGCTGTTTTTT. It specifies CASSLGAPGGNTGELFF.

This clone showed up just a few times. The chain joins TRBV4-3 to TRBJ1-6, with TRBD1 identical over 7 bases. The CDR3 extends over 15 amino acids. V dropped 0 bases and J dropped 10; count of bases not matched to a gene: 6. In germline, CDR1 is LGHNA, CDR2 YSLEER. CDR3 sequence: CASSQDRGPGSPLHF. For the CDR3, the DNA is TGCGCCAGCAGCCAAGATAGGGGGCCGGGGTCACCCCTCCACTTT.

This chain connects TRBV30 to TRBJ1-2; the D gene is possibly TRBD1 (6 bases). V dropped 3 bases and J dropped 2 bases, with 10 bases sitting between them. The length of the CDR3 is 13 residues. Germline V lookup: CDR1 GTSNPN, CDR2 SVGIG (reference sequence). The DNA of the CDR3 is TGTGCCTGGAGCAGGCAGGGGAACTATGGCTACACCTTC. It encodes CAWSRQGNYGYTF.

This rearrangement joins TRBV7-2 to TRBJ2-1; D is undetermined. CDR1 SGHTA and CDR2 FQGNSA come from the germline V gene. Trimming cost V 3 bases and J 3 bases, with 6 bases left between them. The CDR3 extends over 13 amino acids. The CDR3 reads CASSFEDYNEQFF. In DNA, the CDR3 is TGTGCCAGCAGCTTCGAGGACTACAATGAGCAGTTCTTC.

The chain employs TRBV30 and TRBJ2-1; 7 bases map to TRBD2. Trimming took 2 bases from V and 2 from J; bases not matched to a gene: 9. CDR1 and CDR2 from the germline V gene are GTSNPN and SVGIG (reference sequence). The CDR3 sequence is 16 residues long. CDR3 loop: CAWSPRASGAYNEQFF. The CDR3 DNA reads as TGTGCCTGGAGTCCTAGGGCTAGCGGAGCCTACAATGAGCAGTTCTTC.

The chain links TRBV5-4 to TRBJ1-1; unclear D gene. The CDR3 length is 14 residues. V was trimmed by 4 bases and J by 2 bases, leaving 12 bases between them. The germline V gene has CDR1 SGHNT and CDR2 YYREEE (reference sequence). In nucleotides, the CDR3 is TGTGCCAGCAGCCCTCCCCAGTTAAACACTGAAGCTTTCTTT. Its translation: CASSPPQLNTEAFF.

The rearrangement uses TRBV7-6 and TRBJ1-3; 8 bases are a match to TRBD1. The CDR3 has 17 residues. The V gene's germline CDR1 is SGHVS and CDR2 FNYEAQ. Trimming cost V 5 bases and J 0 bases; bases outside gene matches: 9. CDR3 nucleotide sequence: TGTGCCAGCAGCGCAAGCCGGGACAGGCACTCTGGAAACACCATATATTTT. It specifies CASSASRDRHSGNTIYF.

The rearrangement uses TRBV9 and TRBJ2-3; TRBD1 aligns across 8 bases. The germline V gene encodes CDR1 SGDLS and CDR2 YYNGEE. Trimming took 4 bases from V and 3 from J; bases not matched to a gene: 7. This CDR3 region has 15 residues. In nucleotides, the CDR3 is TGTGCCAGCAGCCCGCAGGGGGCGAGAACAGATACGCAGTATTTT. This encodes CASSPQGARTDTQYF.

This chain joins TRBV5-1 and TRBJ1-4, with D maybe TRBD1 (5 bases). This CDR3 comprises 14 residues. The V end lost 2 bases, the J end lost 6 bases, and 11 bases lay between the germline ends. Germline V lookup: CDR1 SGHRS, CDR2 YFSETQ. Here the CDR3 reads CASSLGVRYEKLFF. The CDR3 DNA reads TGCGCCAGCAGCTTAGGGGTGCGTTATGAAAAACTGTTTTTT.

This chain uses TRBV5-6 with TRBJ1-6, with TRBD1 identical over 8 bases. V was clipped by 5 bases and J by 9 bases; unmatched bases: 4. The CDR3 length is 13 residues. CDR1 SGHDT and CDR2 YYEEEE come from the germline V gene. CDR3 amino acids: CASSQTGVSPLHF. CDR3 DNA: TGTGCCAGCAGTCAGACAGGGGTTTCACCCCTCCACTTT.

In DNA, the CDR3 is TGTGCCAGTAGTCCAGCCCCAGGGGCCGGCAATCAGCCCCAGCATTTT. As protein: CASSPAPGAGNQPQHF. This sequence joins TRBV19 and TRBJ1-5; possible D gene TRBD1, 6 bases. The CDR3 is 16 residues long. Trimming removed 5 bases at V and 2 bases at J, with 16 bases between. From germline, CDR1 is LNHDA and CDR2 SQIVND (reference sequence).

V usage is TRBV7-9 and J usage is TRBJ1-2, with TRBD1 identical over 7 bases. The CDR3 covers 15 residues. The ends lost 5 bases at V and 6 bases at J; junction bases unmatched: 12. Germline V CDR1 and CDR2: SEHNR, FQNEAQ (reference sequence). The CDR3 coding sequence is TGTGCCAGCAGCCGCGGGAGGGGGCGTTTTGATGGCTACACCTTC. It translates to CASSRGRGRFDGYTF.